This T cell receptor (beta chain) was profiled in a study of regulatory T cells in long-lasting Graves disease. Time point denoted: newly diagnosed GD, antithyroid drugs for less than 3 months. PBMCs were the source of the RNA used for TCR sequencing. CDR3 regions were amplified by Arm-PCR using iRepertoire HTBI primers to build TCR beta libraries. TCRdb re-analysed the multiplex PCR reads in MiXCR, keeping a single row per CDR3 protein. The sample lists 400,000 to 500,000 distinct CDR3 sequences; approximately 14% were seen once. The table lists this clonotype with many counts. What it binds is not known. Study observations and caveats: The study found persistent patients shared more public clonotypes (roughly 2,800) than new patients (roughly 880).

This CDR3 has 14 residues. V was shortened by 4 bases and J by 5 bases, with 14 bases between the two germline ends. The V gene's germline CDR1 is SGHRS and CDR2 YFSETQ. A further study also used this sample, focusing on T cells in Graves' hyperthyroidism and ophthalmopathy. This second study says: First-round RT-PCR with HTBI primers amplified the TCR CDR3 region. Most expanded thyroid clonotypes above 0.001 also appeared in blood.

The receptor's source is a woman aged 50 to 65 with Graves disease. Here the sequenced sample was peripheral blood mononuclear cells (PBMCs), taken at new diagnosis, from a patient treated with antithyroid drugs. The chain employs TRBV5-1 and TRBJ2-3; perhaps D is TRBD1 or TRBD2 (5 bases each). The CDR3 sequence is CASSGPGAGDTQYF. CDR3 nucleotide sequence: TGCGCCAGCAGCGGACCTGGGGCGGGAGATACGCAGTATTTT.